A single sample is the source of the 32 T cell receptor beta chains below, sequenced in a study of technical replicates of blood from several donors. Clones were sequenced by immunoSEQ multiplex PCR, and TCRdb holds only the in-frame ones, with some missing. This sample has approximately 97,000 clones; roughly 95% occur once, and the top ten carry approximately 0.38%. Sequenced material: T cells isolated from PBMCs. The receptors here all came from a human donor in good health.

The chain recombines TRBV7-2 with TRBJ1-2; TRBD1 agrees at 7 bases. Germline-derived CDR1 and CDR2 are SGHTA and FQGNSA. The CDR3 is 14 residues long. V lost 5 bases to trimming and J lost 5 bases; unmatched junction nucleotides: 8. Here the CDR3 DNA reads TGTGCCAGCAGCCAAGGGGGCCTAAAATATGGCTACACCTTC. Protein sequence: CASSQGGLKYGYTF.

The CDR3 DNA reads as TGTGCCAGCAGCGTAGTGGAGGGCCATGAGCAGTTCTTC. Translated, it gives CASSVVEGHEQFF. The chain employs TRBV9 and TRBJ2-1; D might be TRBD2 (6 bases). V was cut by 0 bases and J by 8 bases, with 9 bases left in between. This CDR3 has 13 amino acids. The germline V gene has CDR1 SGDLS and CDR2 YYNGEE.

The rearrangement uses TRBV5-5 and TRBJ1-2; 9 bases match TRBD1. This CDR3 is 16 amino acids long. Germline-derived CDR1 and CDR2 are SGHKS and YYEKEE (reference sequence). The V and J ends lost 5 bases and 2 bases, in that order; junction bases with no gene match: 10. The CDR3 DNA reads TGTGCCAGCAGGTCGAGCGCCGGGACAGGGAACTATGGCTACACCTTC. Its protein is CASRSSAGTGNYGYTF.

The chain recombines TRBV11-3 with TRBJ2-1; no definite D call. V was shortened by 1 base and J by 6 bases, with 7 bases between the two germline ends. In germline, CDR1 is SGHNT, CDR2 YENEEA. CDR3 size: 13 residues. Here the CDR3 DNA reads TGTGCCAGCAGCTTAGGGCTTTCCAATGAGCAGTTCTTC. As protein: CASSLGLSNEQFF.

V usage is TRBV7-3 and J usage is TRBJ2-1; D uncertain. CDR1 SGHTA and CDR2 FQGTGA come from the germline V gene. This CDR3 spans 16 amino acids. The V gene lost 0 bases and the J gene lost 2 bases, with 11 bases spanning the gap. The CDR3 DNA is TGTGCCAGCAGCTTAACGGCCAACCAACCCTACAATGAGCAGTTCTTC. Residues: CASSLTANQPYNEQFF.

The rearrangement uses TRBV27 and TRBJ2-7; D is possibly TRBD1 (6 bases). V shed 0 bases and J shed 3 bases, with 6 bases lying between them. This CDR3 has 13 amino acids. Germline assignment: CDR1 MNHEY and CDR2 SMNVEV (reference sequence). The CDR3 is CASSLSGGYEQYF. Here the CDR3 DNA reads TGTGCCAGCAGTTTATCAGGGGGCTACGAGCAGTACTTC.

The rearrangement uses TRBV7-9 and TRBJ1-4; the D is unclear. CDR1 is SEHNR and CDR2 is FQNEAQ in the germline V gene (reference sequence). V gave up 1 base and J gave up 8 bases, with 14 bases separating them. The CDR3 contains 15 residues. Here the CDR3 DNA reads TGTGCCAGCAGCTTAGTCGAGGGCTGGGGAGAAAAACTGTTTTTT. Amino acids: CASSLVEGWGEKLFF.

The V and J genes are TRBV9 and TRBJ1-1; D is uncertain. The CDR3 sequence is 16 residues long. V lost 0 bases to trimming and J lost 7 bases, with 19 bases between them. Germline values: CDR1 SGDLS, CDR2 YYNGEE. Written as DNA, the CDR3 is TGTGCCAGCAGCGTAGAGTATCCAGTCCGAGGTAGTGAAGCTTTCTTT. Its protein product is CASSVEYPVRGSEAFF.

V is TRBV5-8 and J is TRBJ2-1, with a weak D call TRBD1 (5 bases). The CDR3 consists of 15 residues. Per germline, CDR1 SGHTS and CDR2 YDEGEE. The V end lost 2 bases, the J end lost 2 bases, and 11 bases lay between the germline ends. The CDR3 sequence is CASSLGVGPYNEQFF. The CDR3 nucleotides read TGTGCCAGCAGCTTAGGGGTCGGACCCTACAATGAGCAGTTCTTC.

The V gene is TRBV4-1, the J gene TRBJ2-1; 14 bases match TRBD2. CDR1 MGHRA and CDR2 YSYEKL come from the germline V gene. V was clipped by 1 base and J by 6 bases; unmatched bases: 2. The CDR3 contains 16 residues. This chain's CDR3 is CASSQVGLAGGNEQFF. The CDR3 coding sequence is TGCGCCAGCAGCCAAGTAGGACTAGCGGGAGGCAATGAGCAGTTCTTC.

The V call is TRBV19, the J call TRBJ1-5; maybe TRBD1 (5 bases). Germline loops: CDR1 LNHDA, CDR2 SQIVND (reference sequence). Between the trimmed V and J ends, which lost 3 bases and 6 bases, there was a span of 12 bases. The CDR3 length is 14 residues. CDR3 loop: CASSMTGGGQPQHF. CDR3 in DNA: TGTGCCAGTAGTATGACTGGGGGAGGTCAGCCCCAGCATTTT.

This chain uses TRBV5-6 with TRBJ2-5; TRBD2 aligns across 7 bases. This CDR3 comprises 15 residues. Germline CDR1 and CDR2: SGHDT and YYEEEE. V shed 2 bases, J shed 2 bases, and the junction held 6 bases outside the gene matches. CDR3 sequence (DNA): TGTGCCAGCAGCTTTTTTGAGGGAGGGCAAGAGACCCAGTACTTC. Translated, it gives CASSFFEGGQETQYF.

This sequence joins TRBV28 and TRBJ2-2; TRBD1 is a possible D gene (6 bases). The CDR3 loop spans 13 amino acids. Germline-derived CDR1 and CDR2 are MDHEN and SYDVKM. V shed 7 bases and J shed 5 bases, with 11 bases lying between them. The DNA for the CDR3 is TGTGCCAGCAAAACAGGGTGGACCGGGGAGCTGTTTTTT. This translates into CASKTGWTGELFF.

The gene calls are TRBV5-4 and TRBJ2-5, with 9 bases that match TRBD2. CDR3 length: 15 residues. Germline CDR1 and CDR2: SGHNT and YYREEE (reference sequence). V lost 4 bases to trimming and J lost 0 bases; unmatched junction nucleotides: 4. DNA of the CDR3: TGTGCCAGCAGCGGGCGACTAGCGGACCAAGAGACCCAGTACTTC. Encoded protein: CASSGRLADQETQYF. The full variable domain, its missing parts supplied by reference TRBV5-4 and TRBJ2-5, is ETGVTQSPTHLIKTRGQQVTLRCSSQSGHNTVSWYQQALGQGPQFIFQYYREEENGRGNFPPRFSGLQFPNYSSELNVNALELDDSALYLCASSGRLADQETQYFGPGTRLLVL.

The rearrangement joins TRBV6-1 to TRBJ2-1; D is unclear. CDR1 and CDR2 from the germline V gene are MNHNS and SASEGT. The CDR3 covers 17 residues. The V gene lost 4 bases and the J gene lost 0 bases, with 16 bases spanning the gap. CDR3 amino acids: CASSGRRAASSYNEQFF. The CDR3 DNA sequence: TGTGCCAGCAGTGGACGACGTGCAGCTAGCTCCTACAATGAGCAGTTCTTC.

J is TRBJ1-4 and V is TRBV2, with 7 bases aligning to TRBD1. J was trimmed by 0 bases and V by 7 bases; bases with no gene match: 11. The CDR3 is made up of 17 amino acids. Germline lookup yields CDR1 SNHLY and CDR2 FYNNEI. CDR3 sequence (DNA): TGTGCCAGCAATACGGATCGGGACAGTGCAACTAATGAAAAACTGTTTTTT. This translates into CASNTDRDSATNEKLFF.

The genes are TRBV5-1 and TRBJ2-7; D possibly corresponds to TRBD2 (6 bases). Germline V gives CDR1 SGHRS, CDR2 YFSETQ. The germline V and J ends were trimmed by 0 bases and 3 bases, with 16 bases remaining between them. This CDR3 spans 16 amino acids. DNA of the CDR3: TGCGCCAGCAGCTTGGCCTCCTCTGGGGGGATCTACGAGCAGTACTTC. Translating gives CASSLASSGGIYEQYF.

The rearrangement joins TRBV19 to TRBJ2-5; 9 positions agree with TRBD1. This CDR3 contains 14 residues. The V segment lost 4 bases and the J segment 0 bases; nucleotides outside the gene matches: 0. CDR1 LNHDA and CDR2 SQIVND come from the germline V gene (reference sequence). The CDR3 bases are TGTGCCAGTAGTAGGGACAGGGACCAAGAGACCCAGTACTTC. Translating it yields CASSRDRDQETQYF.

The J gene is TRBJ1-2, the V gene TRBV19, with 8 bases fitting TRBD1. There are 17 residues in the CDR3. After removal of 0 bases from V and 1 base from J, the junction contained 7 bases not matched to a gene. Germline-derived CDR1 and CDR2 are LNHDA and SQIVND (reference sequence). Here the CDR3 DNA reads TGTGCCAGTAGTATAGACAGAAGGACAGGGAATAACTATGGCTACACCTTC. As protein: CASSIDRRTGNNYGYTF.

Written as DNA, the CDR3 is TGTGCCAGCTCACCGGTTAAAGAAACTACCGGGGAGCTGTTTTTT. It encodes CASSPVKETTGELFF. V is TRBV18 and J is TRBJ2-2; D is ambiguous. Trimming removed 3 bases at V and 5 bases at J, with 13 bases between. The V gene's germline CDR1 is KGHSH and CDR2 LQKENI. There are 15 residues in the CDR3. Supplemented by reference TRBV18 and TRBJ2-2, the full variable domain reads NAGVMQNPRHLVRRRGQEARLRCSPMKGHSHVYWYRQLPEEGLKFMVYLQKENIIDESGMPKERFSAEFPKEGPSILRIQQVVRGDSAAYFCASSPVKETTGELFFGEGSRLTVL.

The V call is TRBV27, the J call TRBJ2-1; no clear D. Germline V CDR1 and CDR2: MNHEY, SMNVEV (reference sequence). The CDR3 has 13 residues. V was shortened by 4 bases and J by 3 bases, with 7 bases between the two germline ends. CDR3 in DNA: TGTGCCAGCAGTTCATCCATCTACAATGAGCAGTTCTTC. Translation gives CASSSSIYNEQFF.

V is TRBV5-1 and J is TRBJ2-7; TRBD2 agrees at 16 bases. Germline values: CDR1 SGHRS, CDR2 YFSETQ. The CDR3 has 16 residues. V was clipped by 4 bases and J by 4 bases; unmatched bases: 5. The CDR3 reads CASSPRGLAGGYEQYF. CDR3 nucleotides: TGCGCCAGCAGCCCCCGGGGACTAGCGGGAGGGTACGAGCAGTACTTC. Variable domain in full (rest from reference TRBV5-1 and TRBJ2-7): KAGVTQTPRYLIKTRGQQVTLSCSPISGHRSVSWYQQTPGQGLQFLFEYFSETQRNKGNFPGRFSGRQFSNSRSEMNVSTLELGDSALYLCASSPRGLAGGYEQYFGPGTRLTVT.

CDR3 amino acids: CASSKLGSYEQYF. The CDR3 nucleotides are TGTGCCAGCAGCAAACTAGGGTCCTACGAGCAGTACTTC. The rearrangement links TRBV6-5 to TRBJ2-7, with D possibly matching TRBD2 (5 bases). Trimming took off 6 bases at V and 1 base at J, with 10 bases between the two ends. The CDR3 sequence is 13 residues long. Germline CDR1 and CDR2: MNHEY and SVGAGI.

The chain combines TRBV9 with TRBJ2-5; 7 positions match TRBD2. Germline values: CDR1 SGDLS, CDR2 YYNGEE. The CDR3 consists of 16 residues. Germline trimming cut 0 bases from V and 0 bases from J; bases unmatched to any gene: 5. In nucleotides, the CDR3 is TGTGCCAGCAGCGTAGATCCAGCGGGAAACCAAGAGACCCAGTACTTC. Encoded protein: CASSVDPAGNQETQYF.

CDR3 sequence reads: CASSQVALSYEQYF. The CDR3 region has the DNA TGCGCCAGCAGCCAAGTGGCTCTCTCCTACGAGCAGTACTTC. The chain links TRBV4-3 to TRBJ2-7, with D unresolved. Looked up from germline, CDR1 is LGHNA and CDR2 is YSLEER. V was clipped by 1 base and J by 0 bases, with 7 bases between them. The CDR3 runs to 14 residues.

CDR3 sequence (DNA): TGTGCCAGCACAGGGGTGTCGGCAGGCGAGCAGTTCTTC. Protein product: CASTGVSAGEQFF. This chain connects TRBV7-9 to TRBJ2-1; a possible D gene is TRBD1 (6 bases). Trimming took 7 bases from V and 10 from J, leaving 17 bases between them. The CDR3 runs to 13 residues. Germline CDR1 and CDR2: SEHNR and FQNEAQ (reference sequence).

V and J are TRBV19 and TRBJ1-2, with 8 bases that match TRBD1. The V segment lost 4 bases and the J segment 7 bases; nucleotides outside the gene matches: 11. The germline V gene has CDR1 LNHDA and CDR2 SQIVND (reference sequence). CDR3 length: 15 residues. This CDR3 reads CASSTLQGGVSGYTF. In nucleotides, the CDR3 is TGTGCCAGTAGTACCCTACAGGGGGGTGTCTCTGGCTACACCTTC.

This chain uses TRBV5-1 with TRBJ1-1; TRBD1 matches at 7 bases. This CDR3 has 16 residues. Trimming took 2 bases from V and 0 from J; bases not matched to a gene: 7. Per the germline V gene, CDR1 is SGHRS and CDR2 is YFSETQ. The CDR3 here is CASSLQGTRVNTEAFF. The CDR3, as DNA: TGCGCCAGCAGCTTACAGGGGACCCGAGTGAACACTGAAGCTTTCTTT.

The rearrangement uses TRBV10-1 and TRBJ2-7; possible D gene TRBD2, 6 bases. The length of the CDR3 is 13 residues. The germline CDR1 and CDR2 sequences are WNHNN and SYGVQD (reference sequence). V was pared by 0 bases and J by 12 bases, with 15 bases between. CDR3 DNA sequence: TGCGCCAGCAGTGAGTCGAATAGCAGGCGGGGGTACTTC. Translating it yields CASSESNSRRGYF.

CDR3 in DNA: TGTGCCAGCAGCCAATCGCATCTGAGCTCCTACGAGCAGTACTTC. This sequence encodes CASSQSHLSSYEQYF. The genes are TRBV16 and TRBJ2-7; no clear D gene. Germline loops: CDR1 KGHSY, CDR2 FQNENV. V was clipped by 0 bases and J by 0 bases, with 9 bases between them. CDR3 length: 15 residues.

This rearrangement joins TRBV6-1 to TRBJ1-5; TRBD1 is a possible D gene (6 bases). V lost 0 bases, J lost 5 bases, and 17 bases lay in between. The CDR3 is made up of 17 amino acids. CDR1 and CDR2 from the germline V gene are MNHNS and SASEGT. CDR3 DNA sequence: TGTGCCAGCAGTGAAGCATTGAACAGGGTCGAGGATCAGCCCCAGCATTTT. The encoded protein is CASSEALNRVEDQPQHF.

The rearrangement links TRBV7-3 to TRBJ1-1; D is unclear. The CDR3 is 13 residues long. Between the trimmed V and J ends, which lost 4 bases and 1 base, there was a span of 7 bases. Germline CDR1 reads SGHTA; CDR2 reads FQGTGA. CDR3 sequence (DNA): TGTGCCAGCAGCTGGTCGGGGAACACTGAAGCTTTCTTT. It encodes CASSWSGNTEAFF.